One sample yielded the 29 T cell receptor beta chains listed below, sequenced in a study of shared clonotypes between healthy human individuals. Sequenced by immunoSEQ multiplex PCR; TCRdb stores in-frame clones only, minus some. The sample yields around 240,000 clones, approximately 70% seen once. The sequencing sample was made of memory CD4+ T cells sorted from blood. Subset given: CD45RA-negative fraction. These receptor sequences come from a man aged 25-40 years in good health.

The genes are TRBV5-1 and TRBJ1-1; 7 nucleotides match TRBD1. CDR3 length: 13 residues. The V gene end was trimmed by 6 bases and the J gene end by 4 bases; junction bases not matched to a gene: 6. From germline, CDR1 is SGHRS and CDR2 YFSETQ. In DNA form, the CDR3 reads TGCGCCAGCACCAGGGGGTCGGCCACTGAAGCTTTCTTT. It specifies CASTRGSATEAFF. Combining the CDR3 with reference TRBV5-1 and TRBJ1-1 gives the whole variable domain KAGVTQTPRYLIKTRGQQVTLSCSPISGHRSVSWYQQTPGQGLQFLFEYFSETQRNKGNFPGRFSGRQFSNSRSEMNVSTLELGDSALYLCASTRGSATEAFFGQGTRLTVV.

V is TRBV28 and J is TRBJ2-6; possible D gene TRBD2, 5 bases. The CDR3 contains 18 residues. The ends were cut back, 5 bases at V and 0 bases at J, with 17 bases in the middle. Per germline, CDR1 MDHEN and CDR2 SYDVKM. The CDR3 DNA follows: TGTGCCAGCAGTCCGCGGGTCTTTCAACTCTCTGGGGCCAACGTCCTGACTTTC. Translating it yields CASSPRVFQLSGANVLTF.

V gene TRBV5-4 combines with J gene TRBJ2-2; 8 bases agree with TRBD1. The CDR3 is 15 amino acids. CDR1 is SGHNT and CDR2 is YYREEE in the germline V gene (reference sequence). The V and J ends lost 4 bases and 5 bases, in that order; junction bases with no gene match: 7. The chain's CDR3 is CASSPGGGKTGELFF. DNA for the CDR3: TGTGCCAGCAGCCCAGGGGGCGGGAAAACCGGGGAGCTGTTTTTT.

V usage is TRBV18 and J usage is TRBJ2-5; 14 bases are shared with TRBD2. The V gene end was trimmed by 5 bases and the J gene end by 4 bases; junction bases not matched to a gene: 9. Germline V gene sequence: CDR1 KGHSH, CDR2 LQKENI. CDR3 size: 17 residues. For the CDR3, the DNA is TGTGCCAGCTCAAGAGGACTAGCGGGAGGAAGAGGAGAGACCCAGTACTTC. Protein: CASSRGLAGGRGETQYF.

V and J are TRBV18 and TRBJ2-3, with 8 nucleotides matching TRBD1. The CDR3 spans 15 residues. The germline CDR1 and CDR2 sequences are KGHSH and LQKENI. The ends lost 4 bases at V and 0 bases at J; junction bases unmatched: 3. The CDR3 DNA follows: TGTGCCAGCTCACGGGACAGGACTAGCACAGATACGCAGTATTTT. Its translation: CASSRDRTSTDTQYF.

This sequence joins TRBV11-2 and TRBJ2-5, with D possibly being TRBD2 (6 bases). Trimming left V 5 bases short and J 9 bases short, with 16 bases between. Germline V gene sequence: CDR1 SGHAT, CDR2 FQNNGV. This CDR3 is 13 amino acids long. The CDR3 nucleotides read TGTGCCAGCAGCAACGACTGGGGCGGGGCCCAGTACTTC. Its protein is CASSNDWGGAQYF.

This clone has only a few counts. The chain recombines TRBV30 with TRBJ2-7; the D gene is possibly TRBD2 (7 bases). V shed 5 bases and J shed 0 bases, with 23 bases lying between them. From germline, CDR1 is GTSNPN and CDR2 SVGIG (reference sequence). The CDR3 has 17 amino acids. CDR3 in amino acids: CAWARGAIALTSYEQYF. The DNA of the CDR3 is TGTGCCTGGGCCCGGGGGGCGATTGCTCTAACCTCCTACGAGCAGTACTTC.

The genes are TRBV7-2 and TRBJ2-3, with TRBD2 matching over 11 bases. CDR1 is SGHTA and CDR2 is FQGNSA in the germline V gene. Trimming cost V 1 base and J 1 base; bases outside gene matches: 4. There are 17 residues in the CDR3. CDR3 nucleotide sequence: TGTGCCAGCAGCTTAGAACCACTAGCGGGAGGCACAGATACGCAGTATTTT. This gives the protein CASSLEPLAGGTDTQYF.

V usage is TRBV21-1 and J usage is TRBJ2-1; the table names TRBD2, a call not compared with the DNA. TRBV21-1 is recorded as a pseudogene. The CDR3 covers 15 residues. The CDR3 sequence is CASSEGLATYNEQFF. The DNA for the CDR3 is TGTGCCAGCAGCGAAGGACTAGCCACCTACAATGAGCAGTTCTTC.

This chain connects TRBV4-2 to TRBJ1-5; D perhaps matches TRBD1 (6 bases). Trimming pared 4 bases from V and 0 bases from J, leaving 28 bases between. CDR1 and CDR2 from the germline V gene are LGHNA and YNFKEQ. The CDR3 spans 21 residues. CDR3 residues: CASSPEPGQTTVRYSNQPQHF. The CDR3 coding sequence is TGTGCCAGCAGCCCCGAACCCGGACAGACTACGGTTCGGTATAGCAATCAGCCCCAGCATTTT.

This rearrangement joins TRBV11-2 to TRBJ2-7; no clear D. Trimming took 3 bases from V and 3 from J, leaving 15 bases between them. CDR1 is SGHAT and CDR2 is FQNNGV in the germline V gene. The CDR3 spans 15 residues. CDR3 amino acids: CASSLGGPVDYEQYF. In DNA form, the CDR3 reads TGTGCCAGCAGCTTGGGCGGACCCGTCGACTACGAGCAGTACTTC.

This clone was picked up a small number of times. The chain combines TRBV5-1 with TRBJ1-5; 7 bases agree with TRBD1. The junction had 4 bases not matched to a gene; V was cut back by 0 bases and J by 4 bases. Germline-derived CDR1 and CDR2 are SGHRS and YFSETQ. The CDR3 covers 15 residues. The chain's CDR3 is CASSLAGTDNQPQHF. The CDR3 nucleotides read TGCGCCAGCAGCTTGGCAGGGACAGATAATCAGCCCCAGCATTTT. The full variable domain, in which reference TRBV5-1 and TRBJ1-5 provide the parts outside the CDR3, is KAGVTQTPRYLIKTRGQQVTLSCSPISGHRSVSWYQQTPGQGLQFLFEYFSETQRNKGNFPGRFSGRQFSNSRSEMNVSTLELGDSALYLCASSLAGTDNQPQHFGDGTRLSIL.

The gene calls are TRBV30 and TRBJ1-3; weak D call: TRBD1 (5 bases). V was clipped by 0 bases and J by 0 bases, with 15 bases between them. CDR3 length: 17 amino acids. Germline V gives CDR1 GTSNPN, CDR2 SVGIG (reference sequence). CDR3 coding DNA: TGTGCCTGGAGTGTACTTATCGGGGCTAGCTCTGGAAACACCATATATTTT. This translates into CAWSVLIGASSGNTIYF.

This chain joins TRBV5-1 and TRBJ2-1, with 10 bases fitting TRBD2. Trimming cost V 3 bases and J 4 bases; bases outside gene matches: 7. The germline CDR1 and CDR2 sequences are SGHRS and YFSETQ. The CDR3 contains 16 residues. For the CDR3, the DNA is TGCGCCAGCAGCTCGTCCGGGACTAGCGAGTACAATGAGCAGTTCTTC. Amino acids: CASSSSGTSEYNEQFF.

V gene TRBV2 combines with J gene TRBJ1-4; D is possibly TRBD1 (6 bases). Germline-derived CDR1 and CDR2 are SNHLY and FYNNEI. The CDR3 has 13 residues. The V and J ends lost 9 bases and 5 bases respectively, with 13 bases between them. The CDR3 nucleotides read TGTGCCAGTGCCGACAGGCCGAATGAAAAACTGTTTTTT. It codes for CASADRPNEKLFF.

V usage is TRBV10-3 and J usage is TRBJ1-5; D is undetermined. Germline CDR1 and CDR2: ENHRY and SYGVKD. The length of the CDR3 is 12 residues. Trimming stripped 8 bases from V and 5 bases from J, with 10 bases between. CDR3 bases: TGTGCCATCGGTGCCTCCGATCAGCCCCAGCATTTT. It codes for CAIGASDQPQHF.

This clone was counted only a few times. V usage is TRBV2 and J usage is TRBJ2-1; perhaps TRBD2 as D (5 bases). V lost 1 base and J lost 9, with 13 bases in between. The CDR3 has 14 amino acids. The germline V gene has CDR1 SNHLY and CDR2 FYNNEI. CDR3 region: CASSEVLVSGEQFF. The CDR3 bases are TGTGCCAGCAGTGAAGTGTTAGTAAGCGGTGAGCAGTTCTTC.

The chain employs TRBV7-9 and TRBJ2-1, with 9 bases aligning to TRBD2. The germline V gene encodes CDR1 SEHNR and CDR2 FQNEAQ (reference sequence). With V trimmed by 8 bases and J by 6 bases, 17 bases remained unmatched. There are 17 residues in the CDR3. The CDR3 protein is CASPGLASTALGNEQFF. The CDR3, as DNA: TGTGCCAGCCCGGGACTAGCCTCTACCGCATTGGGCAATGAGCAGTTCTTC.

In this sample, this clone turned up many times. The V gene is TRBV5-1, the J gene TRBJ2-3; D not resolved. The V gene's germline CDR1 is SGHRS and CDR2 YFSETQ. The CDR3 sequence is 17 residues long. Trimming shortened V by 0 bases and J by 0 bases, and 14 bases separated the two germline ends. CDR3 coding DNA: TGCGCCAGCAGCTTGGAGCTCTTAGCATCTAGCACAGATACGCAGTATTTT. Protein product: CASSLELLASSTDTQYF.

The chain joins TRBV7-9 to TRBJ2-5; D is undetermined. CDR3 length: 15 amino acids. The V end lost 1 base, the J end lost 5 bases, and 14 bases lay between the germline ends. CDR1 and CDR2 (germline): SEHNR, FQNEAQ (reference sequence). For the CDR3, the DNA is TGTGCCAGCAGCTTAGTCGGAGACCCTGGGGAGACCCAGTACTTC. It is translated as CASSLVGDPGETQYF.

This chain connects TRBV18 to TRBJ2-7; D tentatively fits TRBD1 or TRBD2 (6 bases each). V lost 2 bases to trimming and J lost 0 bases, with 14 bases between them. In germline, CDR1 is KGHSH, CDR2 LQKENI. This CDR3 region has 16 residues. The CDR3 loop reads CASSPMVGGHSYEQYF. The CDR3 nucleotides are TGTGCCAGCTCACCAATGGTGGGGGGCCACTCCTACGAGCAGTACTTC.

Remarks on this clone: Other nucleotide sequences in the sample specify the same CDR3. The genes are TRBV25-1 and TRBJ2-5, with TRBD2 matching over 7 bases. This CDR3 has 16 residues. V shed 3 bases, J shed 2 bases, and the junction held 9 bases outside the gene matches. Germline V lookup: CDR1 MGHDK, CDR2 SYGVNS. The CDR3 sequence: CASSEGAGREQETQYF. CDR3 coding DNA: TGTGCCAGCAGTGAGGGTGCAGGGAGGGAACAAGAGACCCAGTACTTC.

This clone was found a few times. CDR3 amino acids: CASSKGQGAQEQYF. The CDR3, as DNA: TGCGCCAGCAGCAAGGGACAGGGGGCTCAAGAGCAGTACTTC. The gene calls are TRBV5-1 and TRBJ2-7; 12 bases fit TRBD1. V was clipped by 4 bases and J by 7 bases; unmatched bases: 6. The length of the CDR3 is 14 residues. Looked up from germline, CDR1 is SGHRS and CDR2 is YFSETQ.

The chain is built from TRBV27 and TRBJ2-1, with D uncertain. The CDR3 is 18 amino acids. The V end lost 5 bases, the J end lost 0 bases, and 20 bases lay between the germline ends. Germline loops: CDR1 MNHEY, CDR2 SMNVEV (reference sequence). DNA for the CDR3: TGTGCCAGCAGTCCCCACGCACTTGGCCTTAGCTCCTACAATGAGCAGTTCTTC. Its translation: CASSPHALGLSSYNEQFF.

The chain links TRBV28 to TRBJ2-7, with D perhaps matching TRBD2 (5 bases). This CDR3 has 13 amino acids. With 7 bases removed from V and 7 bases from J, the gap between germline ends came to 17 bases. Per germline, CDR1 MDHEN and CDR2 SYDVKM. The CDR3 here is CASIMHVSGEQYF. The CDR3 nucleotides read TGTGCCAGCATCATGCACGTTTCGGGAGAGCAGTACTTC.

The DNA for the CDR3 is TGTGCCAGCAGTTTAGGGTCATATGTGGGCGATACGCAGTATTTT. It codes for CASSLGSYVGDTQYF. The rearrangement links TRBV6-5 to TRBJ2-3; no reliable D call. The V end was cut by 4 bases, the J end by 6 bases, with 17 bases between. This CDR3 has 15 amino acids. Looked up from germline, CDR1 is MNHEY and CDR2 is SVGAGI.

This chain connects TRBV5-5 to TRBJ1-5; D is undetermined. The CDR3 contains 13 residues. In germline, CDR1 is SGHKS, CDR2 YYEKEE (reference sequence). Trimming pared 3 bases from V and 7 bases from J, leaving 11 bases between. CDR3 in DNA: TGTGCCAGCAGCTCAGGTCTTGGGCAGCCCCAGCATTTT. It translates to CASSSGLGQPQHF.

This clone was counted between two and nine times. J is TRBJ2-1 and V is TRBV18; D remains unclear. The V gene lost 2 bases and the J gene lost 3 bases, with 2 bases spanning the gap. The CDR3 spans 12 residues. Looked up from germline, CDR1 is KGHSH and CDR2 is LQKENI. The CDR3 region has the DNA TGTGCCAGCTCACCAGTCTACAATGAGCAGTTCTTC. It specifies CASSPVYNEQFF.

The CDR3 DNA reads as TGCGCCAGCAGCCAAGTTGCGGGACCGCGGAATGAGCAGTTCTTC. It codes for CASSQVAGPRNEQFF. The rearrangement joins TRBV4-1 to TRBJ2-1; maybe TRBD2 (6 bases). The CDR3 consists of 15 residues. CDR1 and CDR2 (germline): MGHRA, YSYEKL. Trimming pared 1 base from V and 7 bases from J, leaving 14 bases between.